This T cell receptor beta chain was profiled in a study of T cells after yellow fever vaccination. The germline gives CDR1 SQVTM, CDR2 ANQGSEA. The V gene lost 7 bases and the J gene lost 4 bases, with 14 bases spanning the gap. The CDR3 consists of 14 residues. One entry per CDR3 protein, called by TCRdb with MiXCR from the 5' RACE reads. The repertoire holds some 560,000 distinct CDR3 sequences, with less than 20% as singletons. A few counts support this clonotype. This receptor was obtained from a man younger than 30 who received the YFV17D yellow fever vaccine. Here the sequenced sample was PBMCs, taken about 5 days after the first yellow fever vaccination. This chain links TRBV29-1 with TRBJ2-6; D unresolved. CDR3 sequence: CSAAVENGANVLTF. CDR3 in DNA: TGCAGCGCCGCGGTGGAGAACGGGGCCAACGTCCTGACTTTC.